A single sample gave rise to the 13 T cell receptor beta chains below, sequenced in a study of blood T cells in healthy people across ages. Alongside a J-beta primer mix, a sample-barcoded 5' primer served in a second PCR lasting roughly 6 to 11 cycles. TCRdb re-derived calls from the 5' RACE reads in MiXCR, one entry per CDR3 protein. This table holds 850,000 or so distinct CDR3 sequences, 29% found once. Sequencing was carried out using blood. These receptors originate from a woman aged 80 or older in good health.

CDR3 protein: CASSSGLGTLDRGTEAFF. Written as DNA, the CDR3 is TGTGCCAGCAGCTCTGGACTCGGGACTCTGGACCGAGGCACTGAAGCTTTCTTT. The genes are TRBV27 and TRBJ1-1; possibly TRBD1 for D (5 bases). Germline CDR1 and CDR2: MNHEY and SMNVEV (reference sequence). V was pared by 6 bases and J by 4 bases, with 27 bases between. The CDR3 is made up of 18 amino acids.

This chain links TRBV19 with TRBJ1-2; possibly TRBD1 for D (6 bases). The V end was cut by 4 bases, the J end by 3 bases, with 9 bases between. The CDR3 length is 13 residues. CDR1 and CDR2 from the germline V gene are LNHDA and SQIVND (reference sequence). The CDR3 DNA follows: TGTGCCAGTAGTAAAGGGGGTGACTATGGCTACACCTTC. It codes for CASSKGGDYGYTF. The full variable domain, in which reference TRBV19 and TRBJ1-2 provide the parts outside the CDR3, is DGGITQSPKYLFRKEGQNVTLSCEQNLNHDAMYWYRQDPGQGLRLIYYSQIVNDFQKGDIAEGYSVSREKKESFPLTVTSAQKNPTAFYLCASSKGGDYGYTFGSGTRLTVV.

As regards this clonotype: Mismatch with germline at one junction end may stem from a read error. This rearrangement joins TRBV7-8 to TRBJ2-3; 10 nucleotides align to TRBD2. CDR1 is SGHVS, CDR2 FQNEAQ, per germline. This CDR3 spans 16 amino acids. This CDR3 reads CASSSQAGGRRDTRYF. The CDR3 DNA reads as TGTGCCAGCAGCTCACAAGCGGGGGGGCGGAGAGATACGCGGTATTTT.

Concerning this clonotype: A much larger clone differs from this one at a single base, so this may be a read error. The V and J genes are TRBV7-9 and TRBJ1-6, with 8 bases identical to TRBD1. CDR1 is SEHNR and CDR2 is FQNEAQ in the germline V gene (reference sequence). The V segment lost 8 bases and the J segment 7 bases; nucleotides outside the gene matches: 10. The CDR3 loop spans 15 amino acids. The CDR3 DNA reads as TGTGCCAGCGGCGGAATGACAGGGGCCAATTCACCCCTCCACTTT. Translated: CASGGMTGANSPLHF.

This clonotype was observed a handful of times. One base away lies a much larger clone, so this may be a sequencing read error. This chain joins TRBV6-5 and TRBJ2-1, with 9 bases lining up with TRBD2. CDR3 length equals 14 residues. Germline trimming cut 6 bases from V and 13 bases from J; bases unmatched to any gene: 13. Germline V gene lookup returns CDR1 MNHEY and CDR2 SVGAGI. The CDR3 protein is CASRPNRLAETQFF. In nucleotides, the CDR3 is TGTGCCAGCAGACCGAACCGACTAGCGGAGACCCAGTTCTTC.

The chain joins TRBV5-1 to TRBJ2-7; TRBD1 matches at 7 bases. The ends lost 4 bases at V and 5 bases at J; junction bases unmatched: 12. The CDR3 length is 15 residues. The germline V gene encodes CDR1 SGHRS and CDR2 YFSETQ. For the CDR3, the DNA is TGCGCCAGCAGCCCCGAGACAGGGTTTGGTAACGAGCAGTACTTC. It specifies CASSPETGFGNEQYF. The whole variable domain, remainder taken from reference TRBV5-1 and TRBJ2-7, is KAGVTQTPRYLIKTRGQQVTLSCSPISGHRSVSWYQQTPGQGLQFLFEYFSETQRNKGNFPGRFSGRQFSNSRSEMNVSTLELGDSALYLCASSPETGFGNEQYFGPGTRLTVT.

In its sample, this clonotype was seen many times. J is TRBJ2-3 and V is TRBV25-1; D unclear. The CDR3 runs to 14 residues. CDR1 is MGHDK and CDR2 is SYGVNS in the germline V gene. The V and J ends lost 2 bases and 3 bases respectively, with 9 bases between them. CDR3 residues: CASSEGYLTDTQYF. CDR3 sequence (DNA): TGTGCCAGCAGTGAAGGGTACTTAACAGATACGCAGTATTTT.

The gene calls are TRBV6-2 or TRBV6-3 and TRBJ2-3, with D possibly being TRBD2 (5 bases). The CDR3 has 17 residues. V lost 0 bases to trimming and J lost 1 base, with 14 bases between them. Germline V gene data show CDR1 as MNHEY and CDR2 as SVGEGT. CDR3 sequence (DNA): TGTGCCAGCAGTTACTCGAGGGAACCGAGGGGCACAGATACGCAGTATTTT. Its translation: CASSYSREPRGTDTQYF.

The chain combines TRBV12-3 or TRBV12-4 with TRBJ2-7, with 10 bases that match TRBD2. CDR3 length equals 17 residues. J gave up 1 base and V 6 bases, and 12 bases lay outside the gene matches. The CDR3 is CASSRGQRGGLSYEQYF. The DNA for the CDR3 is TGTGCCAGCAGCCGAGGGCAGCGGGGGGGCCTTTCCTACGAGCAGTACTTC.

This clonotype was counted many times. V and J are TRBV6-5 and TRBJ2-6; D not resolved. This CDR3 region has 14 residues. Per germline, CDR1 MNHEY and CDR2 SVGAGI. The V gene lost 6 bases and the J gene lost 0 bases, with 6 bases spanning the gap. The CDR3 is CASSIDSGANVLTF. The DNA for the CDR3 is TGTGCCAGCAGCATAGACTCTGGGGCCAACGTCCTGACTTTC.

The chain joins TRBV7-2 to TRBJ2-7, with a weak D call TRBD1 (6 bases). The V gene's germline CDR1 is SGHTA and CDR2 FQGNSA. Trimming pared 4 bases from V and 7 bases from J, leaving 8 bases between. The CDR3 consists of 11 residues. The CDR3 DNA reads as TGTGCCAGCAGCTGGGGGCTGGAGCAGTACTTC. Amino acids: CASSWGLEQYF.

This chain connects TRBV9 to TRBJ2-1; no firm D call. The CDR3 has 18 residues. The germline V gene has CDR1 SGDLS and CDR2 YYNGEE. V lost 0 bases and J lost 4, with 20 bases in between. The CDR3 protein is CASSVGGTYLSPYNEQFF. DNA of the CDR3: TGTGCCAGCAGCGTAGGGGGAACTTATCTCTCCCCTTACAATGAGCAGTTCTTC.

CDR3 sequence (DNA): TGTGCCAGCAACAGCTTCGGGGAGCTGTTTTTT. Translating gives CASNSFGELFF. The rearrangement links TRBV3-1 to TRBJ2-2; no firm D call. The V end lost 7 bases, the J end lost 7 bases, and 7 bases lay between the germline ends. Germline loops: CDR1 LGHDT, CDR2 YNNKEL (reference sequence). The length of the CDR3 is 11 residues.